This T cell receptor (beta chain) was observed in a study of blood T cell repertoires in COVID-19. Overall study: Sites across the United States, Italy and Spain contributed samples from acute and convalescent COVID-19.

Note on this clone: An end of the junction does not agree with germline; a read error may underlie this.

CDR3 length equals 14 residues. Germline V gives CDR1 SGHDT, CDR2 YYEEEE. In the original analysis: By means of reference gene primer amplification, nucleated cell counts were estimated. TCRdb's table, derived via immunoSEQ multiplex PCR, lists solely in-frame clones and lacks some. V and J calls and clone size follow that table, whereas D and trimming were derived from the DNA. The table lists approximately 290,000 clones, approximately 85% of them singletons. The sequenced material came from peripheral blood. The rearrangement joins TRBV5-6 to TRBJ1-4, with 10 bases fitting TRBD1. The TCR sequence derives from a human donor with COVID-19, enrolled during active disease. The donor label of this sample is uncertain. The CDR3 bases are TGTGCCAGCAGTTTGGACAGGGGGAGTGAAAAACTGTTTTTT. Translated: CASSLDRGSEKLFF.